This T cell receptor beta chain is drawn from a study of T cells in Graves' hyperthyroidism and ophthalmopathy. RNA transcripts yielded amplified TCR beta CDR3 regions. When the TCR CDR3 underwent first-round RT-PCR, the HTBI primer set was used. MiXCR, applied by TCRdb to the multiplex PCR reads, yields one record per CDR3 protein. The table has hundreds of thousands of distinct CDR3 sequences, 24% seen once. The CDR3 sequence is 14 residues long. Germline CDR1 reads MNHEY; CDR2 reads SMNVEV (reference sequence). The J segment lost 3 bases and the V segment lost 5 bases, leaving 7 bases of the junction unmatched. General study findings and limits: Ophthalmopathy got predicted by the model a median roughly six months before its onset.

This clonotype was recorded many times. Antigen unknown. This sequence originates from a woman under 40 with Graves' ophthalmopathy. The V call is TRBV27, the J call TRBJ2-7, with 7 bases matching TRBD1. Sequencing was performed on blood. The CDR3 spells CASSLRDRNYEQYF. The CDR3 coding sequence is TGTGCCAGCAGTCTCCGGGACAGAAACTACGAGCAGTACTTC.